The rows below give T cell receptor beta chains drawn from one sample of a study of cytomegalovirus exposure and HLA in healthy donors. Sequencing used immunoSEQ multiplex PCR; TCRdb keeps in-frame clones, though not all of them. The sample comprises 150,000 to 200,000 clones, roughly 83% of which are singletons, and 0.2% to 0.3% rests with the top ten. Sample: PBMCs. These receptor sequences come from a boy younger than 18 in good health and CMV-seronegative. CDR3s include the opening cysteine and the closing phenylalanine or tryptophan. Each record gives: D gene, V gene, clone size, J gene, CDR3 protein, CDR3 DNA. D genes are given only for firm matches. The size entry is marked missing in some rows and otherwise reads once, few, many or a size class.

D: NA; V: TRBV13; size: NA; J: TRBJ2-2; CDR3: CASSLTPGWAGELFF; DNA: TGTGCCAGCAGCCTTACTCCAGGTTGGGCCGGGGAGCTGTTTTTT
D: TRBD2; V: TRBV7-3; size: NA; J: TRBJ2-7; CDR3: CASSLYPGGTFYEQYF; DNA: TGTGCCAGCAGCTTATACCCGGGAGGTACTTTCTACGAGCAGTACTTC
D: TRBD1; V: TRBV7-3; size: NA; J: TRBJ1-2; CDR3: CASSLTGQGARNYGYTF; DNA: TGTGCCAGCAGCTTAACGGGACAGGGGGCAAGAAACTATGGCTACACCTTC
D: NA; V: TRBV25-1; size: few; J: TRBJ1-4; CDR3: CASSEFWQSTNEKLFF; DNA: TGTGCCAGCAGTGAATTCTGGCAGTCGACTAATGAAAAACTGTTTTTT
D: NA; V: TRBV19; size: few; J: TRBJ2-3; CDR3: CASSILSSVSTDTQYF; DNA: TGTGCCAGTAGTATATTGTCTAGCGTTAGCACAGATACGCAGTATTTT
D: NA; V: TRBV9; size: NA; J: TRBJ2-1; CDR3: CASSDLGAYNEQFF; DNA: TGTGCCAGCAGCGACCTAGGGGCGTACAATGAGCAGTTCTTC
D: NA; V: TRBV2; size: NA; J: TRBJ2-7; CDR3: CASEAAYEQYF; DNA: TGTGCCAGCGAGGCTGCCTACGAGCAGTACTTC
D: TRBD1; V: TRBV5-1; size: NA; J: TRBJ1-6; CDR3: CTSSVGQGWNSPLHF; DNA: TGCACCAGCAGCGTGGGACAGGGGTGGAATTCACCCCTCCACTTT
D: NA; V: TRBV2; size: NA; J: TRBJ1-3; CDR3: CASSVPGAQNTIYF; DNA: TGTGCCAGCAGTGTCCCGGGTGCTCAGAACACCATATATTTT
D: NA; V: TRBV5-4; size: once; J: TRBJ2-7; CDR3: CASSLVHGYEQYF; DNA: TGTGCCAGCAGCTTGGTCCACGGCTACGAGCAGTACTTC
D: TRBD2; V: TRBV5-6; size: NA; J: TRBJ2-1; CDR3: CASSPRGLAGVNEQFF; DNA: TGTGCCAGCAGCCCCAGAGGACTAGCGGGAGTCAATGAGCAGTTCTTC
D: NA; V: TRBV2; size: NA; J: TRBJ2-1; CDR3: CASSGGGRSYNEQFF; DNA: TGTGCCAGCAGTGGGGGGGGCCGGTCCTACAATGAGCAGTTCTTC
D: TRBD2; V: TRBV4-1; size: NA; J: TRBJ2-1; CDR3: CASSQDRRLAGGYEQFF; DNA: TGCGCCAGCAGCCAAGATCGGCGGCTAGCGGGGGGCTATGAGCAGTTCTTC
D: NA; V: TRBV7-9; size: NA; J: TRBJ2-7; CDR3: CSSSSVDEQYF; DNA: TGTTCCAGCAGCTCCGTCGACGAGCAGTACTTC
D: NA; V: TRBV7-8; size: NA; J: TRBJ1-1; CDR3: CASSLVTQGRAEAFF; DNA: TGTGCCAGCAGCTTAGTTACCCAGGGGAGGGCTGAAGCTTTCTTT
D: NA; V: TRBV6-5; size: NA; J: TRBJ1-6; CDR3: CASSEGVGNSPLHF; DNA: TGTGCCAGCAGTGAAGGGGTTGGGAATTCACCCCTCCACTTT
D: NA; V: TRBV2; size: NA; J: TRBJ2-2; CDR3: CASKRGYTGELFF; DNA: TGTGCCAGCAAAAGGGGATACACCGGGGAGCTGTTTTTT
D: TRBD1; V: TRBV7-2; size: NA; J: TRBJ1-6; CDR3: CASSTTGGFSPLHF; DNA: TGTGCCAGCAGTACGACAGGGGGCTTTTCACCCCTCCACTTT
D: TRBD2; V: TRBV7-2; size: NA; J: TRBJ2-7; CDR3: CASSGRTSVLSGEQYF; DNA: TGTGCCAGCAGCGGACGGACTAGCGTGTTGTCAGGCGAGCAGTACTTC
D: NA; V: TRBV7-9; size: once; J: TRBJ2-6; CDR3: CANRLTDTGANVLTF; DNA: TGTGCCAACCGATTAACAGACACTGGGGCCAACGTCCTGACTTTC
D: TRBD2; V: TRBV9; size: NA; J: TRBJ2-1; CDR3: CASSGTHGISGSYNEQFF; DNA: TGTGCCAGCAGCGGCACCCACGGGATTAGCGGGAGCTACAATGAGCAGTTCTTC
D: TRBD1; V: TRBV9; size: NA; J: TRBJ2-1; CDR3: CASSGGQPSSYNEQFF; DNA: TGTGCCAGCAGCGGGGGACAGCCGAGCTCCTACAATGAGCAGTTCTTC
D: NA; V: TRBV14; size: NA; J: TRBJ2-7; CDR3: CASSPRVGPYEQYF; DNA: TGTGCCAGCAGCCCCAGGGTTGGCCCCTACGAGCAGTACTTC
D: NA; V: TRBV28; size: NA; J: TRBJ2-4; CDR3: CASSLYPGAAKNIQYF; DNA: TGTGCCAGCAGTTTATATCCGGGAGCAGCCAAAAACATTCAGTACTTC
D: NA; V: TRBV7-9; size: NA; J: TRBJ1-2; CDR3: CSSSFPDYGYTF; DNA: TGTTCCAGCAGCTTCCCGGACTATGGCTACACCTTC
D: NA; V: TRBV27; size: few; J: TRBJ2-2; CDR3: CASSTVNSGELFF; DNA: TGTGCCAGCAGTACCGTGAACTCCGGGGAGCTGTTTTTT
D: NA; V: TRBV14; size: once; J: TRBJ2-6; CDR3: CASRAGLSGANVLTF; DNA: TGTGCCAGCAGGGCGGGTCTATCTGGGGCCAACGTCCTGACTTTC
D: NA; V: TRBV6-5; size: few; J: TRBJ1-3; CDR3: CASVSDSSGNTIYF; DNA: TGTGCCAGCGTAAGTGACAGCTCTGGAAACACCATATATTTT
D: NA; V: TRBV7-9; size: once; J: TRBJ2-7; CDR3: CASTTSSSPTVSSYEQYF; DNA: TGTGCCAGCACAACTAGCTCTTCTCCGACCGTGAGCTCCTACGAGCAGTACTTC
D: TRBD2; V: TRBV5-4; size: NA; J: TRBJ2-5; CDR3: CASRAYSGKQETQYF; DNA: TGTGCCAGCAGGGCGTATAGCGGGAAACAAGAGACCCAGTACTTC
D: NA; V: TRBV27; size: NA; J: TRBJ2-7; CDR3: CASSSNVGAVFLYEQYF; DNA: TGTGCCAGCAGCTCCAACGTGGGGGCGGTGTTTCTCTACGAGCAGTACTTC
D: TRBD1; V: TRBV19; size: NA; J: TRBJ1-1; CDR3: CASSIRDRVSRAFF; DNA: TGTGCCAGTAGTATTCGGGACAGGGTCTCGAGGGCTTTCTTT
D: TRBD1; V: TRBV5-6; size: NA; J: TRBJ1-1; CDR3: CASSLTGGKNTEAFF; DNA: TGTGCCAGCAGCTTGACAGGGGGGAAAAACACTGAAGCTTTCTTT
D: TRBD2; V: TRBV28; size: NA; J: TRBJ2-5; CDR3: CASSLERGGTQYF; DNA: TGTGCCAGCAGTTTGGAGCGGGGGGGGACCCAGTACTTC
D: TRBD1; V: TRBV6-5; size: NA; J: TRBJ1-2; CDR3: CASSYEQGIGYGYTF; DNA: TGTGCCAGCAGTTACGAACAGGGGATTGGCTATGGCTACACCTTC
D: TRBD1; V: TRBV5-4; size: NA; J: TRBJ1-2; CDR3: CASSPLGRTGYDYGYTF; DNA: TGTGCCAGCAGCCCTCTCGGCAGGACAGGTTATGACTATGGCTACACCTTC
D: NA; V: TRBV4-1; size: NA; J: TRBJ1-2; CDR3: CASSQPRVGYGYTF; DNA: TGCGCCAGCAGCCAACCGAGGGTTGGCTATGGCTACACCTTC
D: NA; V: TRBV7-7; size: NA; J: TRBJ2-7; CDR3: CASRGRFLYEQYF; DNA: TGTGCTAGCAGGGGCAGATTCCTCTACGAGCAGTACTTC
D: TRBD1; V: TRBV7-3; size: NA; J: TRBJ2-3; CDR3: CASSPGTGLAPVDF; DNA: TGTGCCAGCAGCCCTGGGACAGGCTTGGCTCCTGTGGATTTT
D: TRBD1; V: TRBV7-8; size: NA; J: TRBJ1-5; CDR3: CASSLVGQEYSNQPQHF; DNA: TGTGCCAGCAGCTTAGTGGGACAGGAATATAGCAATCAGCCCCAGCATTTT
D: NA; V: TRBV7-2; size: NA; J: TRBJ2-5; CDR3: CASSPGLLGGETQYF; DNA: TGTGCCAGCAGCCCCGGATTGTTAGGCGGTGAGACCCAGTACTTC
D: TRBD1; V: TRBV7-2; size: NA; J: TRBJ1-6; CDR3: CASSFPPGQKNSPLHF; DNA: TGTGCCAGCAGCTTTCCTCCGGGACAGAAAAATTCACCCCTCCACTTT
D: NA; V: TRBV6-5; size: NA; J: TRBJ2-1; CDR3: CASTPAPQSGEQFF; DNA: TGTGCCAGCACTCCTGCCCCCCAAAGCGGGGAGCAGTTCTTC
D: NA; V: TRBV6-1; size: NA; J: TRBJ1-2; CDR3: CALLEDTYTYGYTF; DNA: TGTGCCCTCCTAGAGGATACTTACACATATGGCTACACCTTC
D: NA; V: TRBV5-1; size: few; J: TRBJ2-3; CDR3: CASSDGAFSLSTDTQYF; DNA: TGCGCCAGCAGCGATGGAGCCTTTTCACTGAGCACAGATACGCAGTATTTT
D: NA; V: TRBV27; size: NA; J: TRBJ2-7; CDR3: CASSYRRGGEQYF; DNA: TGTGCCAGCAGTTATCGCAGGGGTGGGGAGCAGTACTTC
D: TRBD1; V: TRBV7-2; size: NA; J: TRBJ1-2; CDR3: CASSLGLTGYGYTF; DNA: TGTGCCAGCAGCTTAGGATTGACAGGGTATGGCTACACCTTC
D: TRBD1; V: TRBV10-3; size: NA; J: TRBJ2-7; CDR3: CAISELGQGTYEQYF; DNA: TGTGCCATCAGTGAGTTGGGACAGGGAACTTACGAGCAGTACTTC
D: TRBD1; V: TRBV5-1; size: NA; J: TRBJ2-2; CDR3: CASSPGQANTGELFF; DNA: TGCGCCAGCAGTCCGGGACAGGCGAACACCGGGGAGCTGTTTTTT
D: TRBD2; V: TRBV5-1; size: NA; J: TRBJ2-7; CDR3: CASSLVTSGSQEQYF; DNA: TGCGCCAGCAGCTTGGTAACTAGCGGGAGTCAAGAGCAGTACTTC
D: NA; V: TRBV9; size: NA; J: TRBJ2-5; CDR3: CASSVGAGAQETQYF; DNA: TGTGCCAGCAGCGTAGGGGCAGGGGCTCAAGAGACCCAGTACTTC
D: TRBD2; V: TRBV30; size: NA; J: TRBJ2-3; CDR3: CAGSIAGETDTQYF; DNA: TGTGCCGGGTCTATAGCGGGGGAAACAGATACGCAGTATTTT
D: NA; V: TRBV9; size: few; J: TRBJ1-4; CDR3: CASSPWDSTNEKLFF; DNA: TGTGCCAGCAGCCCATGGGACTCAACTAATGAAAAACTGTTTTTT
D: TRBD2; V: TRBV6-6; size: NA; J: TRBJ2-7; CDR3: CASNGGGSSSYEQYF; DNA: TGTGCCAGCAACGGCGGGGGGTCTAGCTCCTACGAGCAGTACTTC
D: NA; V: TRBV5-4; size: NA; J: TRBJ1-4; CDR3: CASSLSPSVEKLFF; DNA: TGTGCCAGCAGCTTGAGCCCCTCTGTCGAAAAACTGTTTTTT
D: NA; V: TRBV5-1; size: once; J: TRBJ2-7; CDR3: CASRLGGIVYEQYF; DNA: TGCGCCAGCCGACTTGGGGGCATTGTCTACGAGCAGTACTTC
D: TRBD1; V: TRBV27; size: NA; J: TRBJ2-7; CDR3: CASSTGVVYEQYF; DNA: TGTGCCAGCTCGACAGGGGTGGTCTACGAGCAGTACTTC
D: TRBD1; V: TRBV19; size: NA; J: TRBJ1-2; CDR3: CASSRGQLPYGYTF; DNA: TGTGCCAGTAGCCGGGGACAGCTCCCATATGGCTACACCTTC
D: NA; V: TRBV19; size: NA; J: TRBJ2-1; CDR3: CASSIDLEQFF; DNA: TGTGCCAGTAGTATAGACCTTGAGCAGTTCTTC